This is a list of T cell receptor beta chains from one sample in a study of blood T cell repertoires in COVID-19. The method was immunoSEQ multiplex PCR; TCRdb's version includes in-frame clones alone and lacks a portion of them. The sample lists around 200,000 clones; more than 75% were seen once. Sequenced material: peripheral blood. Every receptor here comes from a woman older than 75 with acute or convalescent COVID-19. CDR3s leave out the opening cysteine and the closing phenylalanine or tryptophan. The size field is filled for only some rows; it gives once, few, many or a size class.

-	TRBV28	TRBJ2-1	ASLAYNEQF
few	TRBV27	TRBJ2-6	ASSPAGPISGANVLT
once	TRBV7-2	TRBJ1-6	ASGLIRVSPLH
few	TRBV10-1	TRBJ1-1	ASSESLERAKAF
-	TRBV5-1	TRBJ2-1	ASSSGATASFNEQF
-	TRBV27	TRBJ1-1	ASRDTGRYTEAF
-	TRBV9	TRBJ1-3	ASSLWGSGNTIY
-	TRBV7-2	TRBJ1-6	ASSLIGGAGFYNSPLH
-	TRBV7-8	TRBJ1-1	ASSGRTVREAF
few	TRBV29-1	TRBJ1-3	SVGGASGNTIY
-	TRBV2	TRBJ1-2	ASRPDSYSDYGYT
-	TRBV5-8	TRBJ1-2	ASRRKQGAADGYT
-	TRBV27	TRBJ2-3	ASSTQGSPFLDTQY
-	TRBV30	TRBJ2-7	AWTGQGGEQY
-	TRBV7-8	TRBJ1-1	ASSQPPGQEAF
-	TRBV3-1/TRBV3-2	TRBJ1-3	ASSQGHSGNTIY
-	TRBV7-9	TRBJ2-7	ASSFGGSMNEQY
-	TRBV5-1	TRBJ1-2	ASSRGQGPGNYGYT
-	TRBV19	TRBJ1-6	ASSRTENSPLH
-	TRBV30	TRBJ2-2	AWSVTGYLTGELF
few	TRBV25-1	TRBJ2-3	ASSEYRGQGAGTDTQY
-	TRBV6-6	TRBJ2-7	ASSYASYEQY
-	TRBV27	TRBJ1-6	ASSERPYNSPLH
few	TRBV5-6	TRBJ2-2	ASSLPGGTGELF
once	TRBV6-5	TRBJ2-7	ASSYLLDPYEQY
-	TRBV7-2	TRBJ2-5	ASSLDRQETQY
-	TRBV30	TRBJ2-7	AWSDTHEQY
-	TRBV7-9	TRBJ1-2	ASSLAGYGYT
-	TRBV21-1	TRBJ1-1	ASSKVEGSTEAF
-	TRBV6-2/TRBV6-3	TRBJ2-6	ASSYYGGRRSGANVLT
-	TRBV11-2	TRBJ2-2	ASSPGVGELF